One T cell receptor (beta chain) is described in this entry. Participants were aged 18 to 89 years, lived in under 30 US areas, and enrolled virtually. Participant-given clinical history determined each cohort assignment. The sample originates from a study of blood T cell repertoires in COVID-19. Turning to the study itself: PBMCs, B-cell-depleted T cells, or T cells were the source of the cDNA or gDNA that made up the material.

In the study's own analysis: By means of reference gene primer amplification, nucleated cell counts were estimated. The table came from immunoSEQ multiplex PCR; TCRdb's copy has only in-frame clones and leaves some out. The D gene and trimming were derived from the DNA, and the V and J assignments and clone size from that table. The repertoire holds 200,000 to 250,000 clones, with about 87% as singletons. Germline V gene sequence: CDR1 LNHDA, CDR2 SQIVND (reference sequence). CDR3 length equals 14 residues. V shed 5 bases and J 2 bases; nucleotides not matched to a gene: 4. Sequences were obtained from PBMCs or T cells enriched from blood (not recorded which). The chain couples TRBV19 to TRBJ2-7; 9 nucleotides match TRBD1. This TCR was recovered from a man younger than 35 with acute COVID-19. The CDR3 sequence is CASSLGQGTYEQYF. The CDR3 DNA is TGTGCCAGTAGTTTGGGACAGGGCACCTACGAGCAGTACTTC.